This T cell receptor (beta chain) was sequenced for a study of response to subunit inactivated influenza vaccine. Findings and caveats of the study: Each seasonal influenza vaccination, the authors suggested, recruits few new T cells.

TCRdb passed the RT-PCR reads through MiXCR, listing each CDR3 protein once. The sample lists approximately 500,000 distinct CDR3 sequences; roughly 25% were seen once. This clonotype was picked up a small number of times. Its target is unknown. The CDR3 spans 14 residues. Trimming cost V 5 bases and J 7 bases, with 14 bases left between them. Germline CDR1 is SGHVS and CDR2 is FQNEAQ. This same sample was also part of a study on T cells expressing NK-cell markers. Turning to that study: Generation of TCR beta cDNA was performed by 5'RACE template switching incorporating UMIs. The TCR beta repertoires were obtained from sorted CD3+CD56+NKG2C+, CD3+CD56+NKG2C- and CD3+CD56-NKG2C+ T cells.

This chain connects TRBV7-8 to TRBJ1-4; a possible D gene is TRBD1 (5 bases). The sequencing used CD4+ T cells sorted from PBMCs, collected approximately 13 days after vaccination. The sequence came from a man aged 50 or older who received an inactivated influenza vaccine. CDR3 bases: TGTGCCAGCAGCCGGGGGGGTAGTGGTGAAAAACTGTTTTTT. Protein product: CASSRGGSGEKLFF.